This T cell receptor (beta chain) was found in a study of CD4+ T cells in melanoma. This CDR3 spans 15 amino acids. CDR1 and CDR2 from the germline V gene are KGHSH and LQKENI. V was clipped by 3 bases and J by 4 bases; unmatched bases: 6. Comments on this clone: No antigen is known for it.

Study conclusions and caveats: Neoantigen-specific CD4+ T cells in melanoma reportedly had diverse differentiation states. CD8+ T cell, macrophage and B cell function reportedly correlated with neoantigen-specific CD4+ T cells.

TCRdb keeps only in-frame clones here, not all; method: immunoSEQ multiplex PCR. The sample yields about 140,000 clones, roughly 91% seen once. The V call is TRBV18, the J call TRBJ2-5; TRBD1 matches 9 bases. The sequence was obtained from a human donor with melanoma. The CDR3 reads CASSPRRGQGETQYF. CDR3 DNA: TGTGCCAGCTCACCTCGACGGGGACAGGGAGAGACCCAGTACTTC.